These T cell receptor beta chains were read from a single sample in a study of cytomegalovirus exposure and HLA in healthy donors. Assay used: immunoSEQ multiplex PCR; TCRdb lists only in-frame clones, some missing. The sample lists some 250,000 clones, around 91% occurring once. Sequencing was performed on PBMCs. These receptors all come from a woman aged 18-29 years in good health and CMV-seronegative. Each CDR3 is given with its conserved first and last residue. D genes are given only for firm matches. Not all rows give a size; the values are once, few, many and, for expanded clones, a class.

>NA|TRBV7-8|NA|TRBJ1-4
CASNQGAGRGSTNEKLFF
TGTGCCAGCAACCAGGGCGCAGGAAGAGGATCAACTAATGAAAAACTGTTTTTT
>NA|TRBV7-2|NA|TRBJ2-3
CASSLVSLDIPDTQYF
TGTGCCAGCAGCTTAGTGTCCCTGGACATACCAGATACGCAGTATTTT
>NA|TRBV28|NA|TRBJ1-5
CASSAPLGGASNQPQHF
TGTGCCAGCAGTGCTCCCCTCGGGGGGGCTTCCAATCAGCCCCAGCATTTT
>NA|TRBV7-9|NA|TRBJ2-1
CASSQRGRDLTYNEQFF
TGTGCCAGCAGCCAAAGGGGGCGGGACTTAACCTACAATGAGCAGTTCTTC
>NA|TRBV4-1|NA|TRBJ1-4
CASSQGYSSNEKLFF
TGCGCCAGCAGCCAAGGATACAGCTCCAATGAAAAACTGTTTTTT
>TRBD1|TRBV18|NA|TRBJ2-7
CASSPDRGSDEQYF
TGTGCCAGCTCACCTGACAGGGGAAGTGACGAGCAGTACTTC
>TRBD1|TRBV10-3|NA|TRBJ1-6
CAISESQGHFSYNSPLHF
TGTGCCATCAGTGAGTCACAGGGGCATTTCTCCTATAATTCACCCCTCCACTTT
>TRBD1|TRBV28|NA|TRBJ1-5
CASRPRDRHNQPQHF
TGTGCCAGCAGGCCCCGGGACAGACACAATCAGCCCCAGCATTTT
>TRBD2|TRBV2|NA|TRBJ2-1
CASSEPSGRLSYNEQFF
TGTGCCAGCAGTGAACCTAGCGGAAGGCTCTCCTACAATGAGCAGTTCTTC
>NA|TRBV6-5|NA|TRBJ1-4
CASSYRQGANEKLFF
TGTGCCAGCAGTTACCGCCAGGGTGCTAATGAAAAACTGTTTTTT
>TRBD1|TRBV6-5|NA|TRBJ1-1
CASSPPTGGTEAFF
TGTGCCAGCAGCCCCCCTACAGGGGGCACTGAAGCTTTCTTT
>TRBD1|TRBV4-1|NA|TRBJ1-2
CASSPRDRVTEGYTF
TGCGCCAGCAGCCCCCGGGACAGGGTCACCGAGGGCTACACCTTC
>NA|TRBV25-1|NA|TRBJ1-4
CASSDRVNEKLFF
TGTGCCAGCAGTGACAGGGTTAATGAAAAACTGTTTTTT
>NA|TRBV28|NA|TRBJ1-3
CASRPPISGNTIYF
TGTGCCAGCAGACCACCTATCTCTGGAAACACCATATATTTT
>NA|TRBV5-8|NA|TRBJ2-5
CASSLYVRETQYF
TGTGCCAGCAGCTTGTACGTTAGAGAGACCCAGTACTTC
>TRBD1|TRBV2|few|TRBJ1-2
CASRGQYAYGYTF
TGTGCCAGCAGGGGACAGTACGCCTATGGCTACACCTTC
>NA|TRBV9|NA|TRBJ1-2
CASSVARDYGYTF
TGTGCCAGCAGCGTAGCCAGGGACTATGGCTACACCTTC
>NA|TRBV28|NA|TRBJ1-2
CASSLVGVGYTF
TGTGCCAGCAGTTTGGTGGGAGTCGGCTACACCTTC
>NA|TRBV29-1|NA|TRBJ1-1
CSGSTHRNTEAFF
TGCAGCGGAAGCACGCATAGGAACACTGAAGCTTTCTTT
>NA|TRBV4-1|NA|TRBJ1-1
CASSQEWGVNTEAFF
TGCGCCAGCAGCCAAGAATGGGGGGTGAACACTGAAGCTTTCTTT
>TRBD1|TRBV7-9|once|TRBJ1-1
CASSPDRGATEAFF
TGTGCCAGCAGCCCGGACAGGGGGGCAACTGAAGCTTTCTTT
>TRBD2|TRBV27|NA|TRBJ2-1
CASSPGLADNEQFF
TGTGCCAGCAGTCCCGGACTAGCGGACAATGAGCAGTTCTTC
>NA|TRBV6-1|few|TRBJ1-5
CASRGGDQPQHF
TGTGCCAGCAGAGGAGGGGATCAGCCCCAGCATTTT
>TRBD1|TRBV2|NA|TRBJ2-6
CASSEGLGGTGSGANVLTF
TGTGCCAGCAGTGAAGGATTAGGAGGGACAGGCTCTGGGGCCAACGTCCTGACTTTC
>NA|TRBV28|NA|TRBJ1-2
CASRPQIANYGYTF
TGTGCCAGCAGACCACAGATCGCTAACTATGGCTACACCTTC
>NA|TRBV5-4|NA|TRBJ1-1
CASSSRRENTEAFF
TGTGCCAGCAGCAGCCGCAGGGAGAACACTGAAGCTTTCTTT
>TRBD1|TRBV4-1|NA|TRBJ2-1
CASSHPGGRGTYNEQFF
TGCGCCAGCAGCCACCCAGGGGGCAGGGGGACCTACAATGAGCAGTTCTTC